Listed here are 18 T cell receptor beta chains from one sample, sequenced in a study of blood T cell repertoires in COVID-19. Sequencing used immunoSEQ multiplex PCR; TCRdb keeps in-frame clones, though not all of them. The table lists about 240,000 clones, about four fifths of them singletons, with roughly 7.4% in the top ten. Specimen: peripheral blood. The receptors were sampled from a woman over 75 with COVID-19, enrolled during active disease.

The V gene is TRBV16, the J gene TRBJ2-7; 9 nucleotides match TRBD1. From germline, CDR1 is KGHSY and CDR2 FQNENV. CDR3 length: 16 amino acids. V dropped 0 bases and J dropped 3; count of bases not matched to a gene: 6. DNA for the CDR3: TGTGCCAGCAGCCAATCTTTGGGACAGGGAGACTACGAGCAGTACTTC. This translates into CASSQSLGQGDYEQYF.

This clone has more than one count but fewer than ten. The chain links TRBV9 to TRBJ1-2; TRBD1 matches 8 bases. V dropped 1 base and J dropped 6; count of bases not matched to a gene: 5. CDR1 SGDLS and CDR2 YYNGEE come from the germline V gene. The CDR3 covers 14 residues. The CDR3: CASSVTGGTNGYTF. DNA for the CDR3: TGTGCCAGCAGCGTAACAGGGGGGACAAATGGCTACACCTTC.

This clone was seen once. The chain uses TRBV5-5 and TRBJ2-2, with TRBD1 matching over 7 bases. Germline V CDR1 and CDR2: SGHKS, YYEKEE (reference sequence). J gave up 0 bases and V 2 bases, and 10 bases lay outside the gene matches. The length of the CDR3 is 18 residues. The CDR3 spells CASSLKGAVLANTGELFF. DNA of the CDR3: TGTGCCAGCAGCTTAAAGGGGGCCGTCCTTGCGAACACCGGGGAGCTGTTTTTT.

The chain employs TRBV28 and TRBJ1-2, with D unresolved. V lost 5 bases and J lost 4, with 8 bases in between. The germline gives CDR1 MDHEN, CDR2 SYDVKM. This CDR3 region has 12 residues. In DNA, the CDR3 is TGTGCCAGCAGTCCCCCCAGCTATGGCTACACCTTC. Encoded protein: CASSPPSYGYTF.

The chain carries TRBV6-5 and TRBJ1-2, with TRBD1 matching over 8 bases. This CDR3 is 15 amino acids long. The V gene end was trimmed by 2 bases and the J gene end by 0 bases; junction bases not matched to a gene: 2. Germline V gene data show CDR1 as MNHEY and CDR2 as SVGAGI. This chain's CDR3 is CASSYRDRPNYGYTF. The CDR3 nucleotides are TGTGCCAGCAGTTACAGGGACAGGCCTAACTATGGCTACACCTTC.

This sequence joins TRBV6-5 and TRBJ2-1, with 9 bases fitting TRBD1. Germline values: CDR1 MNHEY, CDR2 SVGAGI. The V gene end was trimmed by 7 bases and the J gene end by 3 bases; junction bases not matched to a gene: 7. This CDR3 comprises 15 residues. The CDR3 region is CASNSNRGLYNEQFF. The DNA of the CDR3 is TGTGCCAGCAATTCTAACAGGGGGCTCTACAATGAGCAGTTCTTC.

CDR3 loop: CASSPTGAFNTGELFF. CDR3 nucleotide sequence: TGTGCCAGCAGCCCTACAGGGGCGTTTAACACCGGGGAGCTGTTTTTT. This chain links TRBV7-2 with TRBJ2-2, with 7 bases aligning to TRBD1. CDR3 size: 16 residues. Trimming removed 5 bases from V and 2 bases from J; junction bases left unmatched: 8. Germline loops: CDR1 SGHTA, CDR2 FQGNSA.

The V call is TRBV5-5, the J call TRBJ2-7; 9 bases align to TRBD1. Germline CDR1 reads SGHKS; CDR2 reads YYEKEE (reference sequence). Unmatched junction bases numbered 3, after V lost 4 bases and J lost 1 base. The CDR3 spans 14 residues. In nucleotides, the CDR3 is TGTGCCAGCAGCCACGGGACAGGGTCCTACGAGCAGTACTTC. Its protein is CASSHGTGSYEQYF.

CDR3 sequence (DNA): TGTGCCAGTAGTTCCACCCGACAGGGAGGTAGTCAGCCCCAGCATTTT. It yields the protein CASSSTRQGGSQPQHF. The chain joins TRBV19 to TRBJ1-5; 7 positions match TRBD1. Trimming took 5 bases from V and 6 from J; bases not matched to a gene: 13. Germline CDR1 LNHDA, CDR2 SQIVND (reference sequence). The CDR3 is made up of 16 amino acids.

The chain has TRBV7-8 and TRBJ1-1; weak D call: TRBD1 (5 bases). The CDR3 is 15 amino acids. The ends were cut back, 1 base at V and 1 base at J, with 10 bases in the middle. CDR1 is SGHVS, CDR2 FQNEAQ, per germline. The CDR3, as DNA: TGTGCCAGCAGCTTAGGAAGGAGGGGGAACACTGAAGCTTTCTTT. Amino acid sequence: CASSLGRRGNTEAFF.

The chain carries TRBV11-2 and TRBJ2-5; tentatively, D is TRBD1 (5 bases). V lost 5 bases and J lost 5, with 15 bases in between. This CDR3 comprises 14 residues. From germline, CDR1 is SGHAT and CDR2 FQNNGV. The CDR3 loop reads CASSAPSGFETQYF. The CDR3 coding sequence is TGTGCCAGCAGCGCCCCTTCAGGGTTTGAGACCCAGTACTTC.

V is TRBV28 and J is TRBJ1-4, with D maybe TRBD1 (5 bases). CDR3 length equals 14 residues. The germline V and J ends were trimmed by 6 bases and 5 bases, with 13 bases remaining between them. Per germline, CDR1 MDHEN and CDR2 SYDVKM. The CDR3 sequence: CASRNHRSNEKLFF. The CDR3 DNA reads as TGTGCCAGCAGAAACCACAGGTCGAATGAAAAACTGTTTTTT.

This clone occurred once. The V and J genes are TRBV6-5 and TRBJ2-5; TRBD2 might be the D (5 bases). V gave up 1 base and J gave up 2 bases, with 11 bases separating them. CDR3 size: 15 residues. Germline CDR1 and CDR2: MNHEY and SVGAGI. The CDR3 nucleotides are TGTGCCAGCAGTTACTGGGCAGGAGGACAAGAGACCCAGTACTTC. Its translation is CASSYWAGGQETQYF.

The CDR3 region has the DNA TGTGCCAGCAGTACACTAGCGGGAGGGCAGAATGAGCAGTTCTTC. Translating it yields CASSTLAGGQNEQFF. The chain has TRBV28 and TRBJ2-1, with 13 bases lining up with TRBD2. Germline V gene data show CDR1 as MDHEN and CDR2 as SYDVKM. The CDR3 is 15 residues long. The ends lost 5 bases at V and 7 bases at J; junction bases unmatched: 5.

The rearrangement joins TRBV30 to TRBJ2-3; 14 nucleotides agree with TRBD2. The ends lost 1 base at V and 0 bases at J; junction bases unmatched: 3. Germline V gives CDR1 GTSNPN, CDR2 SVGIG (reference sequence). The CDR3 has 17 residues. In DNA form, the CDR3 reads TGTGCCTGGAGTGGACTAGCGGGGGGGATTAGCACAGATACGCAGTATTTT. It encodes CAWSGLAGGISTDTQYF.

In nucleotides, the CDR3 is TGTGCCAGCAGCCCTCCGGGACTAGCGGGACCCTACGAGCAGTACTTC. Its translation: CASSPPGLAGPYEQYF. The gene calls are TRBV5-4 and TRBJ2-7; 13 bases line up with TRBD2. J gave up 2 bases and V 4 bases, and 6 bases lay outside the gene matches. Germline CDR1 reads SGHNT; CDR2 reads YYREEE (reference sequence). This CDR3 region has 16 residues.

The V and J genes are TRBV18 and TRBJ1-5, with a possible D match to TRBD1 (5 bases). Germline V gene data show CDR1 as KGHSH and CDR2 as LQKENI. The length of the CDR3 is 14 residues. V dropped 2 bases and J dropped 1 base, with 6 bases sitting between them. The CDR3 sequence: CASSPAGSNQPQHF. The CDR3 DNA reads TGTGCCAGCTCACCAGCAGGGAGCAATCAGCCCCAGCATTTT.

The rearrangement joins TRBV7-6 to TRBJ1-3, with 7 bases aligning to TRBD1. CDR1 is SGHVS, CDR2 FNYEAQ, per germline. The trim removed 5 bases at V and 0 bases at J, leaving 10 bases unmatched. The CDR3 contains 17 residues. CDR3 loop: CASSPTGVDSSGNTIYF. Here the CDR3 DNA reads TGTGCCAGCAGCCCAACAGGGGTTGACTCCTCTGGAAACACCATATATTTT.